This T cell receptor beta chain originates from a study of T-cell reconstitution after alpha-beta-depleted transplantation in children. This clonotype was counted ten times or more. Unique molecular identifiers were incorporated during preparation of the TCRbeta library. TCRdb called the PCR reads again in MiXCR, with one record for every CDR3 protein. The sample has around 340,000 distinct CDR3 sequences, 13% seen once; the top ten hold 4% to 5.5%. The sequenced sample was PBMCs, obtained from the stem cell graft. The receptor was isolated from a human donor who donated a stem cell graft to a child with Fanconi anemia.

In DNA, the CDR3 is TGTGCCAGCAGTTTAAAGAAGAACACTGAAGCTTTCTTT. This translates into CASSLKKNTEAFF. The V gene is TRBV12-3 or TRBV12-4, the J gene TRBJ1-1; D is ambiguous. Trimming left V 2 bases short and J 1 base short, with 5 bases between. CDR3 size: 13 residues.